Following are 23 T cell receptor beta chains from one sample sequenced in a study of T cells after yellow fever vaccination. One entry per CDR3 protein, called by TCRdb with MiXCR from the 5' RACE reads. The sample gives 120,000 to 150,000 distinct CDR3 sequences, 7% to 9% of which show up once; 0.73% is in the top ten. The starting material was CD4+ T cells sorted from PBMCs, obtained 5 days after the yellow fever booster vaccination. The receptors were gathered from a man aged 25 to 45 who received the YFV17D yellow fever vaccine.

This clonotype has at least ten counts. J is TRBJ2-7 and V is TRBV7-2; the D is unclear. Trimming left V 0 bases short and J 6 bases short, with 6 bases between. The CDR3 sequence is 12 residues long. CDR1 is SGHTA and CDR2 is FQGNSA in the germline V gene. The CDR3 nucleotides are TGTGCCAGCAGCTTAGCTAGAATCGAGCAGTACTTC. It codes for CASSLARIEQYF.

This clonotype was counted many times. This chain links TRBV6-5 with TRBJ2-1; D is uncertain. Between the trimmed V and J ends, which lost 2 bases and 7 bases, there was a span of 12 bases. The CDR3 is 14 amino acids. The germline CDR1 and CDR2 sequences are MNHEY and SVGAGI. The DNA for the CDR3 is TGTGCCAGCAGTTACGGTTCTAGAAGTAATGAGCAGTTCTTC. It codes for CASSYGSRSNEQFF.

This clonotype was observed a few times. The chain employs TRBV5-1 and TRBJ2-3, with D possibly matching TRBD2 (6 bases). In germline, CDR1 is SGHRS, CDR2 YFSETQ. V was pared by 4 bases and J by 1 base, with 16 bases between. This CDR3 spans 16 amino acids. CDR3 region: CASSGPQGGGTDTQYF. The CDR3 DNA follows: TGCGCCAGCAGCGGCCCCCAGGGAGGCGGCACAGATACGCAGTATTTT.

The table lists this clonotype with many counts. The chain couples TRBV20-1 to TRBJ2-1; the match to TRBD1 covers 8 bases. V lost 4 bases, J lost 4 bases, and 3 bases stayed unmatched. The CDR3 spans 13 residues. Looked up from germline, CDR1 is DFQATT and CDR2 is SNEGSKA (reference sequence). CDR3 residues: CSATDRAYNEQFF. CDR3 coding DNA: TGCAGTGCTACGGACAGGGCATACAATGAGCAGTTCTTC.

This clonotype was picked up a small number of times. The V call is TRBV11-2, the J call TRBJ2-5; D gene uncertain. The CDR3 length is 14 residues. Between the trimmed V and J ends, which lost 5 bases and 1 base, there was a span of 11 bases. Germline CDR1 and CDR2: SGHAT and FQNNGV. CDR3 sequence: CASSPGHGQETQYF. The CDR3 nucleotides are TGTGCCAGCAGCCCTGGGCACGGCCAAGAGACCCAGTACTTC.

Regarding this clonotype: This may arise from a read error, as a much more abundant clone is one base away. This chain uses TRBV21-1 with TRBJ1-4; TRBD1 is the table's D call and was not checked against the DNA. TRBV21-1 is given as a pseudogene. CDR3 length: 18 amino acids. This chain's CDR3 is CASTRLGTDRATNEKLFF. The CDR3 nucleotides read TGTGCCAGCACCAGGTTGGGGACCGATCGCGCAACTAATGAAAAACTGTTTTTT.

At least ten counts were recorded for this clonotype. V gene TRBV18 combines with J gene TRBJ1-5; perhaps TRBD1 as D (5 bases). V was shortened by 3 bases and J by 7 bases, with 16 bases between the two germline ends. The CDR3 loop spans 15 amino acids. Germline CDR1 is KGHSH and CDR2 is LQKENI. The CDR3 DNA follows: TGTGCCAGCTCACCTTCGGCAGGGATAGACCAGCCCCAGCATTTT. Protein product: CASSPSAGIDQPQHF. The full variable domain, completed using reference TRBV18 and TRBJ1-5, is NAGVMQNPRHLVRRRGQEARLRCSPMKGHSHVYWYRQLPEEGLKFMVYLQKENIIDESGMPKERFSAEFPKEGPSILRIQQVVRGDSAAYFCASSPSAGIDQPQHFGDGTRLSIL.

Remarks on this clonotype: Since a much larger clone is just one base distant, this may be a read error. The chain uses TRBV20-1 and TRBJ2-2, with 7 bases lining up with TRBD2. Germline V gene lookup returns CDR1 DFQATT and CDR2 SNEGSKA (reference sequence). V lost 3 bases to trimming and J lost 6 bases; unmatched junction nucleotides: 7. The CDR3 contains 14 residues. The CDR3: CSARTGTTSGELFF. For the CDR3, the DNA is TGCAGTGCTAGGACCGGGACTACGTCCGGGGAGCTGTTTTTT.

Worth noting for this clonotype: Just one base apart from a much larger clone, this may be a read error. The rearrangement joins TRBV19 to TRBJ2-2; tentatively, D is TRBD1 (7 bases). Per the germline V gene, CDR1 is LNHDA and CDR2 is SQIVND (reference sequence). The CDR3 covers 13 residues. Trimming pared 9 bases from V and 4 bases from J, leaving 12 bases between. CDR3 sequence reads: CASQEGATGELFF. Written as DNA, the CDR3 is TGTGCCAGCCAGGAGGGGGCCACCGGGGAGCTGTTTTTT.

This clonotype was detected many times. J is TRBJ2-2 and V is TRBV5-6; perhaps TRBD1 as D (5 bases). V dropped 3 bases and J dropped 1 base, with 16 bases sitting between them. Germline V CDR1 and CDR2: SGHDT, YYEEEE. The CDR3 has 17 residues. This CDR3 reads CASSSLGVRLNTGELFF. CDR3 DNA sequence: TGTGCCAGCAGCTCGTTAGGGGTCCGGCTGAACACCGGGGAGCTGTTTTTT.

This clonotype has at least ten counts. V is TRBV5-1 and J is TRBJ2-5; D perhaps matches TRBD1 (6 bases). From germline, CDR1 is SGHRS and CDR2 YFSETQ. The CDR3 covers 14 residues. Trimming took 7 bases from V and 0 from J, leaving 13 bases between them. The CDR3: CASYRADYQETQYF. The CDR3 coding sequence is TGCGCCAGCTACAGGGCGGATTACCAAGAGACCCAGTACTTC.

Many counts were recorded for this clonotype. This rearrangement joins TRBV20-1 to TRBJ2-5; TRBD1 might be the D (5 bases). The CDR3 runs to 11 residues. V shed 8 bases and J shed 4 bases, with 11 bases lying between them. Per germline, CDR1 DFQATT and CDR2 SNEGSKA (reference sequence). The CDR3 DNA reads TGCAGTATGTCCAGGGCAGAGACCCAGTACTTC. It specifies CSMSRAETQYF.

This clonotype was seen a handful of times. The CDR3: CASSLVGRRETQYF. The DNA for the CDR3 is TGCGCCAGCAGCTTGGTAGGGCGGCGGGAGACCCAGTACTTC. This sequence joins TRBV5-1 and TRBJ2-5, with D uncertain. Trimming stripped 0 bases from V and 5 bases from J, with 11 bases between. The V gene's germline CDR1 is SGHRS and CDR2 YFSETQ. CDR3 length: 14 residues.

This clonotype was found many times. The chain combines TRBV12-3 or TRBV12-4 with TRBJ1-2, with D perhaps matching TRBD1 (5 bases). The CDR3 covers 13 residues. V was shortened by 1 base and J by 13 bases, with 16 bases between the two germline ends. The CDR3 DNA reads TGTGCCAGCAGTTTAGGGGGGACCGCTTCCCCCACCTTC. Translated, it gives CASSLGGTASPTF.

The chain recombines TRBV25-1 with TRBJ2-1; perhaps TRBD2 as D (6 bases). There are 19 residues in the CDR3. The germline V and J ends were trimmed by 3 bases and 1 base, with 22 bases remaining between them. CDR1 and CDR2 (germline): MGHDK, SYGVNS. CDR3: CASSDFPKFGSSSYNEQFF. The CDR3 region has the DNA TGTGCCAGCAGTGACTTCCCGAAGTTCGGGAGCTCGTCCTACAATGAGCAGTTCTTC.

The CDR3 is CASSLAFAVQETQYF. The CDR3 region has the DNA TGTGCCAGCAGCTTAGCGTTCGCCGTTCAAGAGACCCAGTACTTC. The chain couples TRBV7-6 to TRBJ2-5; D uncertain. The ends were cut back, 0 bases at V and 2 bases at J, with 10 bases in the middle. The germline CDR1 and CDR2 sequences are SGHVS and FNYEAQ. The CDR3 extends over 15 amino acids.

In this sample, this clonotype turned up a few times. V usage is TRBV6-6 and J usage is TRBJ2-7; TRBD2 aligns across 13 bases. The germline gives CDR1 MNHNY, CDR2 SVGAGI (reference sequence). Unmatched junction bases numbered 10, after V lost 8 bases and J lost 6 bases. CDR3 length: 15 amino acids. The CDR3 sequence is CASFPGLAGVGEQYF. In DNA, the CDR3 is TGTGCCAGCTTTCCCGGACTAGCGGGAGTGGGCGAGCAGTACTTC.

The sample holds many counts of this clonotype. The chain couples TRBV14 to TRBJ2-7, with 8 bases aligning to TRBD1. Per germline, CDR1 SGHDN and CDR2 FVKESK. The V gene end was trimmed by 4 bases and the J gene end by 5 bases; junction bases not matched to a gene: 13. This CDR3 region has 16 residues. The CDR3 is CASSPPWARGRNEQYF. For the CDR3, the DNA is TGTGCCAGCAGCCCCCCATGGGCCAGGGGGCGTAACGAGCAGTACTTC.

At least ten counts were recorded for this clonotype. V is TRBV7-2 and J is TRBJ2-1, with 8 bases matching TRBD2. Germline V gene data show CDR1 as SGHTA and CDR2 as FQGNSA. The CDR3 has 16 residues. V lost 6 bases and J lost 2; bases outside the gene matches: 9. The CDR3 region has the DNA TGTGCCAGCAGTCCCCCCCCAGCGGGGGCCTACAATGAGCAGTTCTTC. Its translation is CASSPPPAGAYNEQFF.

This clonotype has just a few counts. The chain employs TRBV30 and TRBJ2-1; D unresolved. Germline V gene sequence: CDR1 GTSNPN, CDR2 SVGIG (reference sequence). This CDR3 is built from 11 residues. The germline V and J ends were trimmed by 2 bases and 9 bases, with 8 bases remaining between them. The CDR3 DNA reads TGTGCCTGGAGTTTCCGTAGTGAGCAGTTCTTC. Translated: CAWSFRSEQFF.

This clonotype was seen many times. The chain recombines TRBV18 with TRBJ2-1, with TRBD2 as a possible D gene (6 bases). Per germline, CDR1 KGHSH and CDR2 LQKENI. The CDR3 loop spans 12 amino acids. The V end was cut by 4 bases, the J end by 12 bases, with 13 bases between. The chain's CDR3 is CASSQGGTGQFF. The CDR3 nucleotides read TGTGCCAGCTCACAGGGCGGGACCGGGCAGTTCTTC.

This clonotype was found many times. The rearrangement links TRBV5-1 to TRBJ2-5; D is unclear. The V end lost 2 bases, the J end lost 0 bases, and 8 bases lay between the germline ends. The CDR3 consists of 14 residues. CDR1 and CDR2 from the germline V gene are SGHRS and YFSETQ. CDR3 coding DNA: TGCGCCAGCAGCTTCTCAGGCCACCAAGAGACCCAGTACTTC. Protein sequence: CASSFSGHQETQYF.

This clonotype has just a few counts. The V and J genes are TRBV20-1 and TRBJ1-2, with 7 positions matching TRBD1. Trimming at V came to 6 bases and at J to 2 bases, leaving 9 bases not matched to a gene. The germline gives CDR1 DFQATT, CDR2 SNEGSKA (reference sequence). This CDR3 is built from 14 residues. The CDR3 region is CSALLIQGNYGYTF. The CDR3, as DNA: TGCAGTGCCCTACTGATACAGGGGAACTATGGCTACACCTTC.